A single sample gave rise to the 21 T cell receptor beta chains below, sequenced in a study of breast tumors, draining lymph nodes, adjacent tissues. TCRdb reprocessed the multiplex PCR reads via MiXCR and lists one record per CDR3 protein. Found here are approximately 150,000 distinct CDR3 sequences, roughly 35% of them singletons; the top ten hold roughly 3.8%. The lymph nodes were axillary draining lymph nodes from breast cancer patients. Sample: axillary lymph node tissue. The receptors come from a female donor with breast cancer. Some clones in this sample may be carry-over from other donors' samples.

This clonotype occurred many times. The rearrangement joins TRBV10-3 to TRBJ2-7; maybe TRBD1 (5 bases). V gave up 0 bases and J gave up 5 bases, with 20 bases separating them. From germline, CDR1 is ENHRY and CDR2 SYGVKD. CDR3 size: 17 residues. The CDR3 is CAISESGLTDGQHEQYF. The CDR3 bases are TGTGCCATCAGTGAGTCGGGCTTGACAGATGGCCAGCACGAGCAGTACTTC.

Of note for this clonotype: A junction end diverges from the germline sequence, so it may reflect a read error. The rearrangement uses TRBV19 and TRBJ1-5, with 12 bases that match TRBD1. Germline CDR1 and CDR2: LNHDA and SQIVND (reference sequence). This CDR3 contains 13 residues. In DNA, the CDR3 is TGTGCCAGTAGTATATCGGGGACAGGGGGCCTGGATTTT. Translating it yields CASSISGTGGLDF.

Remarks on this clonotype: The CDR3 carries no conserved terminal phenylalanine or tryptophan, so it likely arises from a read error. The CDR3 loop reads CASSQTRNVGYTL. Here the CDR3 DNA reads TGTGCCAGCAGCCAAACACGGAATGTTGGCTACACCTTG. This chain connects TRBV14 to TRBJ1-2; D ambiguous. V was cut by 2 bases and J by 7 bases, with 11 bases left in between. The CDR3 has 13 residues. CDR1 is SGHDN and CDR2 is FVKESK in the germline V gene.

In its sample, this clonotype was seen many times. The chain links TRBV7-2 to TRBJ2-7; D is perhaps TRBD1 or TRBD2 (7 bases each). The germline V gene has CDR1 SGHTA and CDR2 FQGNSA. The CDR3 consists of 16 residues. V lost 1 base and J lost 4, with 17 bases in between. This CDR3 is CASSLGGGGGRYEQYF. Here the CDR3 DNA reads TGTGCCAGCAGCTTAGGAGGGGGCGGGGGTAGATACGAGCAGTACTTC. Complete variable domain (other parts from reference TRBV7-2 and TRBJ2-7): GAGVSQSPSNKVTEKGKDVELRCDPISGHTALYWYRQSLGQGLEFLIYFQGNSAPDKSGLPSDRFSAERTGGSVSTLTIQRTQQEDSAVYLCASSLGGGGGRYEQYFGPGTRLTVT.

V is TRBV2 and J is TRBJ1-2, with D possibly TRBD1 on 5 matching bases. Looked up from germline, CDR1 is SNHLY and CDR2 is FYNNEI. The CDR3 extends over 13 amino acids. Trimming shortened V by 4 bases and J by 2 bases, and 8 bases separated the two germline ends. CDR3 coding DNA: TGTGCCAGCAGTGTGGACAACAACTATGGCTACACCTTC. This sequence encodes CASSVDNNYGYTF.

The rearrangement joins TRBV10-2 to TRBJ2-2; 12 nucleotides align to TRBD2. The CDR3 covers 17 residues. V dropped 8 bases and J dropped 0; count of bases not matched to a gene: 7. Looked up from germline, CDR1 is WSHSY and CDR2 is SAAADI. The CDR3 loop reads CASGPTSGRSNTGELFF. The CDR3 DNA sequence: TGCGCCAGCGGTCCCACTAGCGGGAGGTCGAACACCGGGGAGCTGTTTTTT.

In its sample, this clonotype was seen many times. The chain recombines TRBV5-5 with TRBJ1-2, with no clear D. The CDR3 totals 13 residues. Germline V CDR1 and CDR2: SGHKS, YYEKEE (reference sequence). Trimming removed 4 bases from V and 5 bases from J, with 12 bases in between. CDR3 bases: TGTGCCAGCAGCCGACCTGACCCTTATGGCTACACCTTC. Translation gives CASSRPDPYGYTF.

This chain links TRBV19 with TRBJ2-1, with D tentatively TRBD1 or TRBD2 (5 bases each). Germline V lookup: CDR1 LNHDA, CDR2 SQIVND (reference sequence). V was clipped by 6 bases and J by 5 bases, with 20 bases between them. The CDR3 is 16 residues long. CDR3 bases: TGTGCCAGTAGGGGCCCTTGGGACCACATAAACAATGAGCAGTTCTTC. This gives the protein CASRGPWDHINNEQFF. Combining the CDR3 with reference TRBV19 and TRBJ2-1 gives the whole variable domain DGGITQSPKYLFRKEGQNVTLSCEQNLNHDAMYWYRQDPGQGLRLIYYSQIVNDFQKGDIAEGYSVSREKKESFPLTVTSAQKNPTAFYLCASRGPWDHINNEQFFGPGTRLTVL.

Notes on this clonotype: A read error may account for a junction end that differs from germline. V gene TRBV6-5 combines with J gene TRBJ2-7, with D perhaps TRBD1 or TRBD2 (5 bases each). The CDR3 has 15 residues. CDR1 and CDR2 (germline): MNHEY, SVGAGI. This chain's CDR3 is CASRYSGTYSYEQYF. CDR3 nucleotides: TGTGCCAGCAGGTACTCCGGGACGTACTCCTACGAGCAGTACTTT.

This clonotype was seen once. This sequence may be a read error, since a much larger clone differs from it by one base. A read error is likely, as this CDR3 ends without the conserved phenylalanine or tryptophan. The chain uses TRBV18 and TRBJ2-1; tentative D call: TRBD1 (8 bases). The CDR3 sequence is 15 residues long. Trimming removed 2 bases at V and 6 bases at J, with 14 bases between. CDR1 and CDR2 (germline): KGHSH, LQKENI. The CDR3 coding sequence is TGTGCCAGCTCACCAATGAGCGGGACAGGCAATGAGCAGTTCTCC. This gives the protein CASSPMSGTGNEQFS.

Regarding this clonotype: One end of the junction varies from germline; a read error may be responsible. This chain joins TRBV6-1 and TRBJ2-3, with 10 nucleotides matching TRBD2. CDR1 and CDR2 from the germline V gene are MNHNS and SASEGT. CDR3 length: 17 amino acids. DNA of the CDR3: TGTGCCAGCAGTCAAGCGCAGGCTAGCGGGAGTTCAGATACGCAGTATTTT. Translated, it gives CASSQAQASGSSDTQYF.

A remark on this clonotype: This may stem from a read error, because a much larger clone lies one nucleotide away. The J gene is TRBJ1-2, the V gene TRBV6-5; possibly TRBD1 for D (5 bases). CDR1 and CDR2 (germline): MNHEY, SVGAGI. This CDR3 is 13 amino acids long. The CDR3 spells CASSGDQTYGCTF. CDR3 coding DNA: TGTGCCAGCAGCGGGGACCAGACCTATGGCTGCACCTTC.

As for this clonotype: In this CDR3 the conserved last residue, phenylalanine or tryptophan, is missing, so a read error is likely. V usage is TRBV2 and J usage is TRBJ2-1, with D unclear. The CDR3 runs to 13 residues. V was shortened by 6 bases and J by 7 bases, with 13 bases between the two germline ends. Per the germline V gene, CDR1 is SNHLY and CDR2 is FYNNEI. CDR3 in amino acids: CASSHGPDNEQFS. The CDR3 DNA follows: TGTGCCAGCAGCCATGGCCCTGATAATGAGCAGTTCTCC.

This clonotype was counted many times. At one of its ends the junction is not consistent with the germline gene, which may arise from a read error. The gene calls are TRBV12-3 or TRBV12-4 and TRBJ2-7; possibly TRBD2 for D (6 bases). The CDR3 has 12 amino acids. This CDR3 is CASSFRVGLVNF. The DNA for the CDR3 is TGTGCCAGCAGTTTCCGGGTGGGACTTGTAAACTTC.

The chain uses TRBV7-8 and TRBJ2-5; 9 nucleotides align to TRBD1. V was pared by 11 bases and J by 5 bases, with 9 bases of the junction left unmatched. This CDR3 region has 13 residues. Germline CDR1 is SGHVS and CDR2 is FQNEAQ. CDR3 nucleotides: TGTGCCGGGGACAGGGCCCCTTGGGAGACCCAGTACTTC. It codes for CAGDRAPWETQYF.

This clonotype was detected ten times or more. V gene TRBV18 combines with J gene TRBJ2-3; 10 nucleotides align to TRBD2. Germline CDR1 KGHSH, CDR2 LQKENI. This CDR3 is 18 amino acids long. V lost 0 bases and J lost 0; bases outside the gene matches: 6. In nucleotides, the CDR3 is TGTGCCAGCTCACCACCTTCTAGCGGGGGCATTAGCACAGATACGCAGTATTTT. As protein: CASSPPSSGGISTDTQYF.

As concerns this clonotype: Given a much more abundant clone one base away, this may be a read error. The V and J genes are TRBV19 and TRBJ1-2; a weak D match, TRBD1 (6 bases). The CDR3 length is 15 residues. The germline V gene has CDR1 LNHDA and CDR2 SQIVND (reference sequence). V was clipped by 7 bases and J by 3 bases, with 18 bases between them. The CDR3 loop is CASTPRAGAHYGYTF. CDR3 nucleotide sequence: TGTGCCAGTACTCCTAGGGCAGGGGCTCACTATGGCTACACCTTC.

This clonotype was seen more than once but under ten times. This may come from a read error, since a much larger clone is one base off. This likely comes from a read error, as the CDR3 has no conserved phenylalanine or tryptophan at its end. The V and J genes are TRBV20-1 and TRBJ2-1; D gene ambiguous. The V and J ends lost 0 bases and 8 bases respectively, with 2 bases between them. Germline loops: CDR1 DFQATT, CDR2 SNEGSKA (reference sequence). The CDR3 extends over 10 amino acids. In nucleotides, the CDR3 is TGCAGTGCTAGAGAGGATGAGCAGTTCTCC. Translating gives CSAREDEQFS.

In this sample, this clonotype turned up many times. The CDR3, as DNA: TGTGCCAGTGACCCTCTTGGACTAGCGTCTGACAATGAGCAGTTCTTC. It translates to CASDPLGLASDNEQFF. The chain recombines TRBV5-5 with TRBJ2-1; 9 bases are shared with TRBD2. The CDR3 has 16 amino acids. The germline CDR1 and CDR2 sequences are SGHKS and YYEKEE (reference sequence). V trimming: 8 bases; J trimming: 5 bases; junction bases outside the gene matches: 14.

This clonotype was seen repeatedly, ten times or more. This chain's CDR3 is CASSRDRSNSPLHF. The CDR3 bases are TGTGCCAGCAGTCGGGACAGGTCGAATTCACCCCTCCACTTT. The rearrangement uses TRBV6-4 and TRBJ1-6; 8 nucleotides match TRBD1. Germline values: CDR1 MRHNA, CDR2 SNTAGT. This CDR3 is built from 14 residues. V gave up 5 bases and J gave up 7 bases; unmatched junction bases: 4.

This clonotype was seen many times. The chain links TRBV15 to TRBJ2-5; TRBD1 matches at 7 bases. V was clipped by 4 bases and J by 4 bases; unmatched bases: 3. The CDR3 runs to 13 residues. Germline CDR1 reads LNHNV; CDR2 reads YYDKDF (reference sequence). CDR3 sequence: CATSTRDRETQYF. In DNA, the CDR3 is TGTGCCACCAGCACCCGGGACAGAGAGACCCAGTACTTC.